The rows below give T cell receptor beta chains drawn from one sample of a study of graft-versus-host responses after intestinal transplantation. Only in-frame clones appear in the TCRdb table, and some are missing; sequencing was by immunoSEQ multiplex PCR. The data show approximately 15,000 clones, over 50% seen once. The material sequenced was ileum tissue, taken 524 days after transplant. The receptors come from a human patient who received an intestinal transplant, so some T cells may come from the graft donor. The CDR3 runs from the conserved cysteine through the conserved F or W. The D gene is left open where the match is weak. Clone size is not always given. Where it is, it says once, few, many or a class for expanded clones.

j_call: TRBJ1-1
v_call: TRBV7-2
d_call: NA
clone_size: NA
cdr3_aa: CASRQSRNTEAFF
cdr3_nt: TGTGCCAGCAGACAATCCCGGAACACTGAAGCTTTCTTT

j_call: TRBJ2-6
v_call: TRBV7-3
d_call: NA
clone_size: once
cdr3_aa: CASSVCAERLQSRANVLTF
cdr3_nt: TGTGCCAGCAGCGTATGTGCAGAACGCTTACAAAGTCGGGCCAACGTCCTGACTTTC

j_call: TRBJ1-2
v_call: TRBV6-5
d_call: NA
clone_size: NA
cdr3_aa: CASSYGESANYGYTF
cdr3_nt: TGTGCCAGCAGTTACGGGGAGTCAGCTAACTATGGCTACACCTTC

j_call: TRBJ2-1
v_call: TRBV7-6
d_call: TRBD2
clone_size: NA
cdr3_aa: CASSLGGTSGASYNEQFF
cdr3_nt: TGTGCCAGCAGCTTAGGCGGGACTAGCGGGGCCTCCTACAATGAGCAGTTCTTC

j_call: TRBJ2-7
v_call: TRBV19
d_call: TRBD1
clone_size: few
cdr3_aa: CASSTGTGGYEQYF
cdr3_nt: TGTGCCAGTAGTACCGGGACAGGGGGCTACGAGCAGTACTTC

j_call: TRBJ2-7
v_call: TRBV28
d_call: TRBD1
clone_size: NA
cdr3_aa: CASQGTAYEQYF
cdr3_nt: TGTGCCAGCCAAGGGACAGCCTACGAGCAGTACTTC

j_call: TRBJ2-2
v_call: TRBV27
d_call: TRBD2
clone_size: medium-sized
cdr3_aa: CASSPTSGGPNTGELFF
cdr3_nt: TGTGCCAGCAGTCCGACTAGCGGGGGACCAAACACCGGGGAGCTGTTTTTT

j_call: TRBJ1-2
v_call: TRBV7-9
d_call: TRBD1
clone_size: once
cdr3_aa: CASSPSTGSSGYTF
cdr3_nt: TGTGCCAGCAGCCCGTCGACAGGGAGTAGTGGCTACACCTTC

j_call: TRBJ2-7
v_call: TRBV5-1
d_call: NA
clone_size: NA
cdr3_aa: CASSLVAGPSYEQYF
cdr3_nt: TGCGCCAGCAGCTTGGTGGCAGGGCCCTCCTACGAGCAGTACTTC

j_call: TRBJ2-3
v_call: TRBV7-6
d_call: TRBD2
clone_size: medium-sized
cdr3_aa: CASSPQRGTGENTQYF
cdr3_nt: TGTGCCAGCAGCCCTCAGCGGGGGACGGGAGAAAATACGCAGTATTTT

j_call: TRBJ2-3
v_call: TRBV2
d_call: NA
clone_size: NA
cdr3_aa: CASNRADTQYF
cdr3_nt: TGTGCCAGCAACAGGGCAGATACGCAGTATTTT

j_call: TRBJ2-5
v_call: TRBV7-6
d_call: TRBD2
clone_size: few
cdr3_aa: CASSLRSSGGPGETQYF
cdr3_nt: TGTGCCAGCAGCTTACGTTCTAGCGGGGGCCCTGGAGAGACCCAGTACTTC

j_call: TRBJ2-4
v_call: TRBV19
d_call: TRBD1
clone_size: few
cdr3_aa: CAVRGQGPKNIQYF
cdr3_nt: TGTGCAGTAAGGGGACAGGGACCCAAAAACATTCAGTACTTC

j_call: TRBJ2-1
v_call: TRBV7-2
d_call: TRBD2
clone_size: NA
cdr3_aa: CASSWTRSSHNEQFF
cdr3_nt: TGTGCCAGCAGCTGGACTAGGTCGTCCCACAATGAGCAGTTCTTC

j_call: TRBJ1-1
v_call: TRBV29-1
d_call: TRBD1
clone_size: NA
cdr3_aa: CSVFLGLNRGTEAFF
cdr3_nt: TGCAGCGTTTTTTTAGGCCTTAACAGGGGCACTGAAGCTTTCTTT

j_call: TRBJ1-6
v_call: TRBV7-2
d_call: NA
clone_size: once
cdr3_aa: CASSYTGIGSYNSPLHF
cdr3_nt: TGTGCCAGCAGCTACACAGGAATTGGCTCCTATAATTCACCCCTCCACTTT

j_call: TRBJ1-2
v_call: TRBV6-5
d_call: TRBD1
clone_size: few
cdr3_aa: CASSYSGTEEPYGYTF
cdr3_nt: TGTGCCAGCAGTTACTCGGGGACAGAGGAACCCTATGGCTACACCTTC

j_call: TRBJ1-3
v_call: TRBV9
d_call: NA
clone_size: few
cdr3_aa: CASSVQGTSGNTIYF
cdr3_nt: TGTGCCAGCAGCGTTCAGGGGACCTCTGGAAACACCATATATTTT

j_call: TRBJ2-3
v_call: TRBV29-1
d_call: NA
clone_size: NA
cdr3_aa: CSVDTVAGESTDTQYF
cdr3_nt: TGCAGCGTTGATACAGTGGCCGGGGAGAGCACAGATACGCAGTATTTT

j_call: TRBJ1-3
v_call: TRBV11-2
d_call: NA
clone_size: NA
cdr3_aa: CASSFKNTIYF
cdr3_nt: TGTGCCAGCAGCTTTAAAAACACCATATATTTT

j_call: TRBJ2-3
v_call: TRBV9
d_call: TRBD2
clone_size: NA
cdr3_aa: CASSGRVGTSGPQYF
cdr3_nt: TGTGCCAGCAGCGGGAGGGTGGGGACTAGTGGTCCGCAGTATTTT

j_call: TRBJ2-1
v_call: TRBV27
d_call: TRBD2
clone_size: NA
cdr3_aa: CASSFKSLAGGVSYNEQFF
cdr3_nt: TGTGCCAGCAGTTTTAAGTCCCTAGCGGGGGGGGTCTCCTACAATGAGCAGTTCTTC

j_call: TRBJ2-7
v_call: TRBV7-2
d_call: NA
clone_size: NA
cdr3_aa: CASSLRGQGSEQYF
cdr3_nt: TGTGCCAGCAGCTTAAGAGGCCAGGGGAGCGAGCAGTACTTC

j_call: TRBJ1-2
v_call: TRBV11-2
d_call: TRBD1
clone_size: NA
cdr3_aa: CASSQTGGGSYGYTF
cdr3_nt: TGTGCCAGCAGCCAGACAGGGGGCGGAAGCTATGGCTACACCTTC

j_call: TRBJ2-1
v_call: TRBV7-9
d_call: NA
clone_size: NA
cdr3_aa: CASSSSGFF
cdr3_nt: TGTGCCAGCAGCTCCTCAGGGTTCTTC

j_call: TRBJ2-7
v_call: TRBV12-5
d_call: NA
clone_size: few
cdr3_aa: CASAHRTSYEQYF
cdr3_nt: TGTGCTAGTGCCCACAGAACCTCCTACGAGCAGTACTTC

j_call: TRBJ1-2
v_call: TRBV6-5
d_call: NA
clone_size: NA
cdr3_aa: CASSGVYGYTF
cdr3_nt: TGTGCCAGCAGCGGGGTCTATGGCTACACCTTC

j_call: TRBJ2-3
v_call: TRBV12-5
d_call: NA
clone_size: few
cdr3_aa: CASGQDRSTDTQYF
cdr3_nt: TGTGCTAGTGGTCAGGACAGAAGCACAGATACGCAGTATTTT

j_call: TRBJ2-3
v_call: TRBV27
d_call: TRBD2
clone_size: NA
cdr3_aa: CASSGLGLAGGKRTDTQYF
cdr3_nt: TGTGCCAGCAGTGGCCTGGGACTAGCGGGGGGAAAAAGGACAGATACGCAGTATTTT